The rows below give T cell receptor beta chains drawn from one sample of a study of graft-versus-host responses after intestinal transplantation. Antigens of these TCRs are unknown. Repertoires were generated with immunoSEQ multiplex PCR, while TCRdb's copy carries only in-frame clones and drops some. The sample consists of about 110,000 clones, just over 90% of them appearing once. Sequencing used unstimulated CD4+ T cells sorted from spleen or lymph node cells, obtained before transplant. The source of these receptors is a human donor who was the organ donor for an intestinal transplant. CDR3s include the opening cysteine and the closing phenylalanine or tryptophan. D genes are given only for firm matches. Rows give clone size only sometimes, using once, few, many, or a class for an expanded clone.

v_gene: TRBV5-5
abundance: once
j_gene: TRBJ2-7
d_gene: .
CDR3aa: CASSLGGLWYEQYF
CDR3nt: TGTGCCAGCAGCTTGGGGGGGCTGTGGTACGAGCAGTACTTC

v_gene: TRBV20-1
abundance: .
j_gene: TRBJ2-1
d_gene: .
CDR3aa: CSARGDEQFF
CDR3nt: TGCAGTGCTAGGGGCGATGAGCAGTTCTTC

v_gene: TRBV7-7
abundance: .
j_gene: TRBJ1-5
d_gene: .
CDR3aa: CASSLYEDQPQHF
CDR3nt: TGTGCCAGCAGCCTCTACGAGGATCAGCCCCAGCATTTT

v_gene: TRBV18
abundance: .
j_gene: TRBJ2-3
d_gene: TRBD1
CDR3aa: CASSRQGAEDTQYF
CDR3nt: TGTGCCAGCTCACGACAGGGGGCAGAGGATACGCAGTATTTT

v_gene: TRBV6-5
abundance: .
j_gene: TRBJ1-1
d_gene: TRBD1
CDR3aa: CASSSTGTGINTEAFF
CDR3nt: TGTGCCAGCAGTTCCACCGGGACAGGAATTAACACTGAAGCTTTCTTT

v_gene: TRBV7-2
abundance: .
j_gene: TRBJ1-1
d_gene: .
CDR3aa: CASSLRTANTEAFF
CDR3nt: TGTGCCAGCAGCTTACGGACGGCGAACACTGAAGCTTTCTTT

v_gene: TRBV7-9
abundance: .
j_gene: TRBJ1-5
d_gene: .
CDR3aa: CASSYKGPGQPQHF
CDR3nt: TGTGCCAGCAGCTATAAGGGACCAGGTCAGCCCCAGCATTTT

v_gene: TRBV5-1
abundance: .
j_gene: TRBJ2-1
d_gene: .
CDR3aa: CASGLRDEQFF
CDR3nt: TGCGCCAGCGGCCTCCGGGATGAGCAGTTCTTC

v_gene: TRBV30
abundance: .
j_gene: TRBJ1-5
d_gene: TRBD1
CDR3aa: CAWSAGTGGGQPQHF
CDR3nt: TGTGCCTGGAGCGCCGGGACAGGGGGCGGTCAGCCCCAGCATTTT

v_gene: TRBV2
abundance: .
j_gene: TRBJ2-7
d_gene: .
CDR3aa: CASSGPTGNHEQYF
CDR3nt: TGTGCCAGCAGTGGGCCGACAGGCAACCACGAGCAGTACTTC

v_gene: TRBV18
abundance: .
j_gene: TRBJ2-2
d_gene: TRBD2
CDR3aa: CASSRFGLAGNTGELFF
CDR3nt: TGTGCCAGCTCACGATTCGGTCTAGCGGGGAACACCGGGGAGCTGTTTTTT

v_gene: TRBV28
abundance: .
j_gene: TRBJ1-2
d_gene: .
CDR3aa: CASSSRTILGRYTF
CDR3nt: TGTGCCAGCAGTTCCCGAACTATTCTAGGACGCTACACCTTC

v_gene: TRBV27
abundance: .
j_gene: TRBJ2-4
d_gene: .
CDR3aa: CASSWDTSLAKNIQYF
CDR3nt: TGTGCCAGCAGTTGGGACACCTCACTAGCCAAAAACATTCAGTACTTC

v_gene: TRBV7-9
abundance: .
j_gene: TRBJ2-1
d_gene: .
CDR3aa: CASSGSGSAYNEQFF
CDR3nt: TGTGCCAGCAGCGGTAGCGGCAGCGCCTACAATGAGCAGTTCTTC

v_gene: TRBV29-1
abundance: .
j_gene: TRBJ2-3
d_gene: .
CDR3aa: CSVEDGGSTDTQYF
CDR3nt: TGCAGCGTTGAAGACGGAGGAAGCACAGATACGCAGTATTTT

v_gene: TRBV7-9
abundance: .
j_gene: TRBJ2-4
d_gene: .
CDR3aa: CASSLRGDTKNIQYF
CDR3nt: TGTGCCAGCAGCCTCCGCGGAGACACAAAAAACATTCAGTACTTC

v_gene: TRBV7-3
abundance: .
j_gene: TRBJ2-1
d_gene: .
CDR3aa: CASSFGGSYNEQFF
CDR3nt: TGTGCCAGCAGCTTCGGGGGATCCTACAATGAGCAGTTCTTC

v_gene: TRBV19
abundance: .
j_gene: TRBJ2-3
d_gene: .
CDR3aa: CASSAPGLPGPDTQYF
CDR3nt: TGTGCCAGTAGTGCACCGGGACTCCCGGGCCCAGATACGCAGTATTTT

v_gene: TRBV9
abundance: once
j_gene: TRBJ1-2
d_gene: .
CDR3aa: CASSPQGGNYGYTF
CDR3nt: TGTGCCAGCAGCCCCCAGGGCGGTAACTATGGCTACACCTTC

v_gene: TRBV6-4
abundance: .
j_gene: TRBJ2-5
d_gene: .
CDR3aa: CASTLGGPHETQYF
CDR3nt: TGTGCCAGCACCCTGGGGGGACCACACGAGACCCAGTACTTC

v_gene: TRBV10-3
abundance: .
j_gene: TRBJ2-3
d_gene: TRBD2
CDR3aa: CAISESSGASTDTQYF
CDR3nt: TGTGCCATCAGTGAGTCTAGCGGGGCTAGCACAGATACGCAGTATTTT

v_gene: TRBV19
abundance: .
j_gene: TRBJ1-1
d_gene: .
CDR3aa: CASSSPQVNTEAFF
CDR3nt: TGTGCCAGTAGTAGTCCTCAGGTAAACACTGAAGCTTTCTTT

v_gene: TRBV7-8
abundance: .
j_gene: TRBJ2-1
d_gene: .
CDR3aa: CASSLERTLGIGEQFF
CDR3nt: TGTGCCAGCAGCTTAGAGAGGACTCTTGGAATCGGTGAGCAGTTCTTC

v_gene: TRBV9
abundance: .
j_gene: TRBJ2-7
d_gene: TRBD1
CDR3aa: CASSVDGVQGAREQYF
CDR3nt: TGTGCCAGCAGCGTAGATGGAGTGCAGGGGGCGCGCGAGCAGTACTTC